The next 4 T cell receptor beta chains were all read from a single sample in a study of T cells after yellow fever vaccination (dated by TCRdb to the late 2010s). Per the publication, the treatment or condition label means: live attenuated yellow fever vaccine strain. Libraries came from 5' RACE. This sample was sequenced with an Illumina HiSeq 2500. TCRdb redid the processing of the public reads, applying fastp at Q25 and MiXCR, and retained in-frame beta chains. Here each entry gathers all rows of one CDR3 protein and keeps the most common genes and DNA. The sample data list about 85,000 distinct CDR3 sequences, and about an eighth of these were observed just once. 20% to 25% of the sample comes from the top ten. This sample comprised CD8+ T cells not binding an NS4B(214-222) dextramer, sorted from PBMCs, obtained 20 to 25 days after the first yellow fever vaccination. The sample's cell subset or site label, in plain terms: NS4B epitope dextramer-negative CD8 T cells. These receptor sequences come from a man between 18 and 35 years old who received the YFV17D yellow fever vaccine.

The chain is built from TRBV24-1 and TRBJ2-6; D unresolved. The germline V gene encodes CDR1 KGHDR and CDR2 SFDVKD. The ends were cut back, 12 bases at V and 4 bases at J, with 9 bases in the middle. This CDR3 region has 12 residues. This CDR3 reads CAAGSGANVLTF. DNA of the CDR3: TGTGCCGCAGGCTCGGGGGCCAACGTCCTGACTTTC.

This clonotype was counted a few times. The chain is built from TRBV20-1 and TRBJ2-3, with D possibly TRBD2 on 6 matching bases. V lost 1 base, J lost 3 bases, and 8 bases lay in between. This CDR3 is built from 13 residues. CDR1 is DFQATT and CDR2 is SNEGSKA in the germline V gene (reference sequence). Here the CDR3 reads CSARGRGTDTQYF. The CDR3 bases are TGCAGTGCTAGAGGGCGGGGAACAGATACGCAGTATTTT.

Notes on this clonotype: The junction shows a germline mismatch at one end, possibly a read error. The rearrangement joins TRBV7-2 to TRBJ2-1, with D possibly matching TRBD2 (5 bases). This CDR3 is built from 14 residues. Germline V CDR1 and CDR2: SGHTA, FQGNSA. The CDR3 nucleotides read TGTGCCAGCAGCTCCCCCGGGGAATACAAAGAGCAGTTCTTC. Its translation: CASSSPGEYKEQFF.

This clonotype was picked up a small number of times. The chain is built from TRBV28 and TRBJ1-4; maybe TRBD1 (5 bases). Looked up from germline, CDR1 is MDHEN and CDR2 is SYDVKM. The CDR3 contains 15 residues. V was clipped by 2 bases and J by 7 bases, with 14 bases between them. The CDR3 coding sequence is TGTGCCAGCAGTTTAGTCGGGGGATCGACTGAAAAACTGTTTTTT. It yields the protein CASSLVGGSTEKLFF.